The 21 T cell receptor beta chains listed next were all sequenced from one sample in a study of blood T cell repertoires in COVID-19. Generated by immunoSEQ multiplex PCR, the TCRdb table keeps only in-frame clones and is missing some. The sample gives 350,000 to 450,000 clones, around 87% of which show up once; about 2.1% is in the top ten. Sequenced input: peripheral blood. The source of these receptors is a woman aged 55-69 years with COVID-19, enrolled during active disease.

The chain employs TRBV2 and TRBJ1-5; possibly TRBD1 for D (6 bases). V dropped 6 bases and J dropped 3 bases, with 12 bases sitting between them. The CDR3 is made up of 14 amino acids. Germline CDR1 and CDR2: SNHLY and FYNNEI. DNA for the CDR3: TGTGCCAGCAGATACAGGGCCCACAATCAGCCCCAGCATTTT. Protein sequence: CASRYRAHNQPQHF.

This clone has more than one count but fewer than ten. This chain joins TRBV5-1 and TRBJ2-5, with 13 bases lining up with TRBD2. The CDR3 loop spans 16 amino acids. The ends lost 3 bases at V and 6 bases at J; junction bases unmatched: 8. Germline-derived CDR1 and CDR2 are SGHRS and YFSETQ. The CDR3 region is CASSSILAGGQKTQYF. CDR3 in DNA: TGCGCCAGCAGCTCTATACTAGCGGGGGGGCAGAAGACCCAGTACTTC.

The rearrangement uses TRBV29-1 and TRBJ1-1, with TRBD1 matching 10 bases. The CDR3 is made up of 13 amino acids. Trimming at V came to 5 bases and at J to 3 bases, leaving 3 bases not matched to a gene. Per germline, CDR1 SQVTM and CDR2 ANQGSEA. CDR3 loop: CSVRTGGYTEAFF. The CDR3 coding sequence is TGCAGCGTTAGGACAGGGGGGTACACTGAAGCTTTCTTT.

This clone was counted once. The CDR3 DNA follows: TGTGCCATCCCTGGCCCTGAAGCTTTCTTT. Translation: CAIPGPEAFF. The chain employs TRBV27 and TRBJ1-1; the D is unclear. V was trimmed by 10 bases and J by 6 bases, leaving 9 bases between them. CDR1 and CDR2 from the germline V gene are MNHEY and SMNVEV (reference sequence). This CDR3 has 10 amino acids.

DNA for the CDR3: TGTGCCAGCCATACAGGGTGGTATAATTCACCCCTCCACTTT. Amino acids: CASHTGWYNSPLHF. The chain recombines TRBV27 with TRBJ1-6, with a tentative D call TRBD1 (6 bases). V dropped 8 bases and J dropped 4 bases, with 12 bases sitting between them. CDR3 size: 14 residues. The germline CDR1 and CDR2 sequences are MNHEY and SMNVEV (reference sequence).

The chain is built from TRBV7-2 and TRBJ1-5; 7 nucleotides agree with TRBD1. The junction had 11 bases not matched to a gene; V was cut back by 5 bases and J by 7 bases. This CDR3 comprises 15 residues. Germline CDR1 reads SGHTA; CDR2 reads FQGNSA. The CDR3 is CASSGQEGLGQPQHF. In DNA form, the CDR3 reads TGTGCCAGCAGCGGACAGGAAGGATTAGGACAGCCCCAGCATTTT.

This chain joins TRBV3-1 (or the pseudogene TRBV3-2) and TRBJ2-5; D possibly corresponds to TRBD1 (6 bases). Germline V CDR1 and CDR2: LGHDT, YNNKEL (reference sequence). Trimming shortened V by 1 base and J by 9 bases, and 18 bases separated the two germline ends. This CDR3 spans 15 amino acids. Written as DNA, the CDR3 is TGTGCCAGCAGCCAAGGGACAGCCGACCCCAGGGCCCAGTACTTC. Amino acids: CASSQGTADPRAQYF.

This sequence joins TRBV5-1 and TRBJ2-5; D call uncertain. V lost 0 bases and J lost 4, with 10 bases in between. CDR1 and CDR2 from the germline V gene are SGHRS and YFSETQ. The CDR3 sequence is 14 residues long. CDR3 region: CASSLVLSGETQYF. The CDR3 bases are TGCGCCAGCAGCTTGGTACTGTCTGGAGAGACCCAGTACTTC.

This chain uses TRBV28 with TRBJ2-7; 8 positions agree with TRBD1. The junction had 2 bases not matched to a gene; V was cut back by 6 bases and J by 1 base. This CDR3 contains 13 residues. Per germline, CDR1 MDHEN and CDR2 SYDVKM. CDR3: CASRQGGSYEQYF. The CDR3 region has the DNA TGTGCCAGCAGACAGGGGGGATCCTACGAGCAGTACTTC. Based on the CDR3 plus reference TRBV28 and TRBJ2-7, the full variable domain is DVKVTQSSRYLVKRTGEKVFLECVQDMDHENMFWYRQDPGLGLRLIYFSYDVKMKEKGDIPEGYSVSREKKERFSLILESASTNQTSMYLCASRQGGSYEQYFGPGTRLTVT.

The chain joins TRBV5-4 to TRBJ1-1; 8 bases line up with TRBD1. The germline V gene has CDR1 SGHNT and CDR2 YYREEE (reference sequence). J gave up 6 bases and V 0 bases, and 7 bases lay outside the gene matches. The CDR3 runs to 15 residues. The CDR3 coding sequence is TGTGCCAGCAGCTTGGGTCAGGGGGCTGGGGCTGAAGCTTTCTTT. Protein sequence: CASSLGQGAGAEAFF.

The rearrangement uses TRBV5-1 and TRBJ1-1, with unresolved D. This CDR3 is 11 amino acids long. Germline CDR1 is SGHRS and CDR2 is YFSETQ. The V gene lost 7 bases and the J gene lost 4 bases, with 8 bases spanning the gap. The CDR3 nucleotides read TGCGCCAGCGGGGAGGCCACTGAAGCTTTCTTT. Residues: CASGEATEAFF.

Of note for this clone: Other DNA sequences in the same sample also yield this CDR3. The chain carries TRBV6-6 and TRBJ1-5, with 9 bases fitting TRBD1. Germline lookup yields CDR1 MNHNY and CDR2 SVGAGI (reference sequence). J gave up 7 bases and V 6 bases, and 7 bases lay outside the gene matches. The CDR3 is made up of 14 amino acids. DNA for the CDR3: TGTGCCAGCAGCTCCGGGACAGGGAACCAGCCCCAGCATTTT. Its translation: CASSSGTGNQPQHF.

V usage is TRBV4-1 and J usage is TRBJ1-2, with TRBD1 matching 8 bases. V shed 4 bases, J shed 5 bases, and the junction held 6 bases outside the gene matches. CDR1 is MGHRA and CDR2 is YSYEKL in the germline V gene. This CDR3 is built from 14 residues. CDR3 region: CASSRPGTGYGYTF. CDR3 nucleotides: TGCGCCAGCAGCCGACCCGGGACAGGTTATGGCTACACCTTC.

The chain joins TRBV6-1 to TRBJ1-2; no clear D. Germline assignment: CDR1 MNHNS and CDR2 SASEGT. Trimming removed 2 bases from V and 8 bases from J, with 18 bases in between. The CDR3 is 15 amino acids. Written as DNA, the CDR3 is TGTGCCAGCAGTGAACAAGGAGAGGGTTCTCCGGGCTACACCTTC. This codes for CASSEQGEGSPGYTF.

This chain links TRBV5-1 with TRBJ2-7, with 8 nucleotides matching TRBD2. CDR3 length equals 14 residues. Germline loops: CDR1 SGHRS, CDR2 YFSETQ. V shed 4 bases and J 2 bases; nucleotides not matched to a gene: 5. CDR3 residues: CASSLTGLAYEQYF. In DNA, the CDR3 is TGCGCCAGCAGCCTCACGGGACTAGCCTACGAGCAGTACTTC.

Notes on this clone: Relative to the germline gene, one junction end is altered; a read error may explain this. The chain carries TRBV7-2 and TRBJ1-2; TRBD1 is a possible D gene (6 bases). The germline V gene encodes CDR1 SGHTA and CDR2 FQGNSA. The CDR3 has 12 amino acids. CDR3: CASSSFRTDSVF. The CDR3 DNA sequence: TGTGCCAGCAGCTCATTCCGGACAGACAGCGTCTTC. The variable domain in full, with the rest retrieved from reference TRBV7-2 and TRBJ1-2, is GAGVSQSPSNKVTEKGKDVELRCDPISGHTALYWYRQSLGQGLEFLIYFQGNSAPDKSGLPSDRFSAERTGGSVSTLTIQRTQQEDSAVYLCASSSFRTDSVFGSGTRLTVV.

V usage is TRBV4-1 and J usage is TRBJ1-5; 9 nucleotides agree with TRBD1. CDR1 is MGHRA and CDR2 is YSYEKL in the germline V gene. Unmatched junction bases numbered 11, after V lost 0 bases and J lost 2 bases. The CDR3 totals 19 residues. CDR3 sequence reads: CASSQEQDRGGVGNQPQHF. The CDR3 DNA reads as TGCGCCAGCAGCCAAGAGCAGGACAGGGGCGGTGTGGGCAATCAGCCCCAGCATTTT.

There are a few counts of this clone. V gene TRBV27 combines with J gene TRBJ1-1, with 12 nucleotides matching TRBD1. J was trimmed by 8 bases and V by 4 bases; bases with no gene match: 8. The CDR3 is 15 residues long. Looked up from germline, CDR1 is MNHEY and CDR2 is SMNVEV (reference sequence). As DNA, the CDR3 is TGTGCCAGCAGTTCCTACCGGGACAGGGGGCCGGAAGCTTTCTTT. Translation gives CASSSYRDRGPEAFF.

This rearrangement joins TRBV27 to TRBJ2-1; no clear D. The V gene lost 5 bases and the J gene lost 7 bases, with 15 bases spanning the gap. The germline gives CDR1 MNHEY, CDR2 SMNVEV (reference sequence). The CDR3 runs 14 residues. This CDR3 reads CASSRVATGNEQFF. The CDR3, as DNA: TGTGCCAGCAGTCGTGTCGCAACCGGGAATGAGCAGTTCTTC.

V gene TRBV24-1 combines with J gene TRBJ1-2, with 7 bases that match TRBD1. The J segment lost 1 base and the V segment lost 4 bases, leaving 8 bases of the junction unmatched. In germline, CDR1 is KGHDR, CDR2 SFDVKD. CDR3 length equals 16 residues. CDR3: CATSDHPGQNNYGYTF. The CDR3 nucleotides are TGTGCCACCAGTGACCATCCGGGACAGAATAACTATGGCTACACCTTC.

V and J are TRBV5-4 and TRBJ2-3; 7 bases line up with TRBD2. This CDR3 has 13 amino acids. Germline lookup yields CDR1 SGHNT and CDR2 YYREEE (reference sequence). After removal of 5 bases from V and 6 bases from J, the junction contained 6 bases not matched to a gene. The DNA for the CDR3 is TGTGCCAGCAGAACCGGGGAGGGGGATACGCAGTATTTT. This sequence encodes CASRTGEGDTQYF. The whole variable domain, remainder taken from reference TRBV5-4 and TRBJ2-3, is ETGVTQSPTHLIKTRGQQVTLRCSSQSGHNTVSWYQQALGQGPQFIFQYYREEENGRGNFPPRFSGLQFPNYSSELNVNALELDDSALYLCASRTGEGDTQYFGPGTRLTVL.